This T cell receptor (beta chain) was obtained from a study of patients and donors after allogeneic stem cell transplantation. From the RT-PCR reads, TCRdb called clonotypes with MiXCR, one entry per CDR3 protein. The sample has over 150,000 distinct CDR3 sequences; approximately 31% are singletons. This TCR derives from a human donor who was either an allogeneic HSCT recipient or a stem cell or donor lymphocyte infusion donor (not recorded which). It is not recorded whose cells these are; they may come from a transplant donor. The material sequenced was blood, either unsorted or a sorted T cell fraction (not recorded which).

As DNA, the CDR3 is TGTGCCAGCAGCCAAGCTAACAGGGTATACGAGCAGTACTTC. Translating gives CASSQANRVYEQYF. This chain connects TRBV4-2 to TRBJ2-7; possible D gene TRBD1, 6 bases. The germline V gene encodes CDR1 LGHNA and CDR2 YNFKEQ. The CDR3 runs 14 residues. Trimming took off 1 base at V and 4 bases at J, with 11 bases between the two ends.